This T cell receptor (beta chain) was captured in a study of blood T cell repertoires in COVID-19. Overall study: PBMCs, B-cell-depleted T cells, or T cells provided the cDNA or gDNA that made up the material.

The CDR3 is made up of 14 amino acids. The germline CDR1 and CDR2 sequences are KGHSH and LQKENI. V lost 3 bases and J 6 bases, leaving 12 bases between the germline ends. The repertoire was sequenced with immunoSEQ multiplex PCR; TCRdb's copy has only in-frame clones and lacks some. This table holds 410,000 or so clones, roughly 88% found once. This receptor was taken from a woman aged 25 to 39 with active or convalescent COVID-19. The sequencing input was peripheral blood. This sequence joins TRBV18 and TRBJ1-5; D perhaps matches TRBD1 (6 bases). The CDR3 bases are TGTGCCAGCTCACCGGAAGCAGGGGTTCAGCCCCAGCATTTT. Translated: CASSPEAGVQPQHF.